Listed below are T cell receptor beta chains from one sample, sequenced in a study of T cell responses to AZD1222 COVID-19 vaccine. The table came from immunoSEQ multiplex PCR; TCRdb's copy has only in-frame clones and leaves some out. Of around 150,000 clones listed, approximately 90% are singletons. Source: peripheral blood, taken on day 0 of AZD1222 vaccination. These receptors came from an adult in good health. CDR3s include the opening cysteine and the closing phenylalanine or tryptophan. A D gene is named only where the DNA matches it firmly. Size is stated for part of the rows, as once, few or many counts, or as a class when the clone is expanded.

.,TRBV27,few,TRBJ1-2,CASSLFRGFGGYTF,TGTGCCAGCAGTTTATTTCGGGGCTTCGGGGGCTACACCTTC
.,TRBV6-6,.,TRBJ1-2,CASSPAGKLSPINGYTF,TGTGCCAGCAGTCCCGCGGGAAAGCTGAGCCCGATTAATGGCTACACCTTC
.,TRBV20-1,.,TRBJ1-2,CSVGENYGYTF,TGCAGTGTTGGGGAAAACTATGGCTACACCTTC
.,TRBV2,.,TRBJ2-5,CASRTGRAGETQYF,TGTGCCAGCAGGACCGGCAGGGCTGGAGAGACCCAGTACTTC
.,TRBV29-1,.,TRBJ2-7,CSVEGGTPYEQYF,TGCAGCGTTGAAGGAGGGACACCTTACGAGCAGTACTTC
.,TRBV10-3,.,TRBJ2-7,CAISLDRNEQYF,TGTGCCATCAGTTTGGACCGGAACGAGCAGTACTTC
.,TRBV30,.,TRBJ2-7,CAWIGGAYEQYF,TGTGCCTGGATAGGGGGAGCTTACGAGCAGTACTTC
TRBD1,TRBV7-2,.,TRBJ1-5,CASSRDRGQPQHF,TGTGCCAGCAGCCGCGACAGGGGTCAGCCCCAGCATTTT
.,TRBV7-9,.,TRBJ1-2,CASSSVGEAGYTF,TGTGCCAGCAGCTCAGTAGGCGAAGCTGGCTACACCTTC
TRBD1,TRBV9,.,TRBJ1-4,CASSIRGGEKLFF,TGTGCCAGCAGCATCAGGGGGGGCGAAAAACTGTTTTTT
.,TRBV4-3,.,TRBJ1-5,CASSQVEGYNQPQHF,TGCGCCAGCAGCCAAGTAGAGGGATACAATCAGCCCCAGCATTTT
.,TRBV19,.,TRBJ1-2,CASSLNPMYGYTF,TGTGCCAGTAGTCTCAATCCGATGTATGGCTACACCTTC
TRBD1,TRBV9,.,TRBJ2-5,CASSVRQGARETQYF,TGTGCCAGCAGCGTAAGGCAGGGGGCGCGGGAGACCCAGTACTTC
TRBD1,TRBV9,.,TRBJ1-2,CASSPRQGKGYGYTF,TGTGCCAGCAGCCCCCGACAGGGTAAAGGCTATGGCTACACCTTC
.,TRBV18,.,TRBJ1-1,CASSPRPGLEDGNTEAFF,TGTGCCAGCTCACCACGTCCGGGTCTGGAGGACGGGAACACTGAAGCTTTCTTT
TRBD1,TRBV29-1,.,TRBJ1-1,CSVGDSLNTEAFF,TGCAGCGTTGGGGACAGCTTGAACACTGAAGCTTTCTTT
.,TRBV2,.,TRBJ1-1,CASLMNTEAFF,TGTGCCAGTCTTATGAACACTGAAGCTTTCTTT
TRBD1,TRBV6-1,.,TRBJ1-4,CASSEGQGREKLFF,TGTGCCAGCAGTGAGGGACAGGGACGTGAAAAACTGTTTTTT
.,TRBV18,.,TRBJ2-7,CASSPPAREITYEQYF,TGTGCCAGCTCACCACCGGCCAGGGAGATAACCTACGAGCAGTACTTC
.,TRBV18,.,TRBJ1-4,CASSPRGEGEKLFF,TGTGCCAGCTCACCCCGAGGTGAGGGAGAAAAACTGTTTTTT
.,TRBV27,.,TRBJ1-1,CASSLETRNTEAFF,TGTGCCAGCAGTTTAGAGACAAGGAACACTGAAGCTTTCTTT
.,TRBV10-1,.,TRBJ1-4,CASSDTEKLFF,TGCGCCAGCAGTGACACGGAAAAACTGTTTTTT
.,TRBV20-1,.,TRBJ1-1,CSARFGTEAFF,TGCAGTGCTAGATTCGGCACTGAAGCTTTCTTT
TRBD1,TRBV6-5,.,TRBJ1-1,CASRRQGVTEAFF,TGTGCCAGCAGACGACAGGGCGTCACTGAAGCTTTCTTT